This T cell receptor beta chain was observed in a study of OX40 agonist ivuxolimab in advanced cancers. With respect to the entire study: Ivuxolimab was an agonistic, fully human IgG2 monoclonal antibody directed against OX40 (CD134), a costimulatory receptor. Intravenous ivuxolimab was administered to patients every 2 weeks at six dose levels: 0.01, 0.1, 0.3, 1.5, 3 and 10 mg/kg. Partial responses were achieved by three dose-escalation patients, of whom one had hepatocellular carcinoma and two had cutaneous melanoma. A male proportion of 70% to 90% and a mean age of approximately 55 years, ranging from about 23 to 90, were recorded for the dose-escalation cohort. Peripheral TCRbeta sequencing aimed to test whether ivuxolimab altered TCR sequence diversity and caused clonal T-cell expansion. The paper describes the monotherapy dose-escalation part (N ≈ 51 patients) of the phase I trial of ivuxolimab. Prior anti-PD-1, anti-PD-L1 or anti-CTLA-4 therapy was permitted, and checkpoint inhibitors had been received by 40% to 50% of dose-escalation patients. Of the approximately 53 patients in dose escalation, about 19 had hepatocellular carcinoma, around 15 had melanoma, 9 had renal cell carcinoma and 9 had head and neck cancer. The research as a whole found: After ivuxolimab, expanded clones were on average more numerous among CD8+ T cells than among CD4+ T cells. In the 0.1-3.0 mg/kg groups, partial responders had among the lowest normalized peripheral clonal expansion, particularly in CD8+ T cells. Which antigens the clonally expanded peripheral T cells were specific for was not determined. At doses of 0.1 to 3.0 mg/kg, clonal expansion of both CD4+ and CD8+ T cells in blood was seen between baseline and week 6. Low levels of normalized T-cell clonal expansion were also seen in some patients who did not respond.

With respect to this clone: The antigen this receptor binds is unknown. Base quality data are lacking; no much larger clone is found one base away.

For sequencing of the TCRbeta CDR3 region, genomic DNA was extracted from the sorted cells. The immunoSEQ Assay was used for sequencing of TCRbeta CDR3 regions. Drawn from immuneACCESS, this table holds only the in-frame rearrangements with V and J called that TCRdb kept. Clones are partly lost; checked studies trace under half to an unresolved V gene and leave the rest unexplained. Across this sample there are 70,000 to 95,000 clones, with about 80% seen only once. The ten largest make up approximately 6.3% of the sample. CDR1 and CDR2 are drawn from the germline V gene: LGHNA, YNFKEQ. The CDR3 runs 15 residues from the cysteine to the phenylalanine. Of the read, only the CDR3 DNA is kept; its 45 bases are in frame from base 1. V is pruned by 0 bases and J by 7 bases, leaving 4 bases of the junction without a gene match. The trial excluded patients who had a history of autoimmune disease or who were on systemic immunosuppression. Peripheral blood for TCR sequencing was collected from all dose cohorts at baseline, on cycle 4 day 1, and on cycle 7 day 1. The samples were taken from a phase I, first-in-human, multicenter, open-label dose-escalation trial of ivuxolimab. Adults with locally advanced or metastatic melanoma, renal cell carcinoma, hepatocellular carcinoma or head and neck squamous cell carcinoma were enrolled in the trial. CD4+ and CD8+ T cells were sorted separately from peripheral blood before TCR sequencing.

This sequence uses TRBV4-2 and TRBJ2-1; the junction holds 9 bases that match TRBD2. The input for sequencing was CD4+ or CD8+ T cells sorted from blood, taken in a trial of the OX40 agonist ivuxolimab. This receptor was taken from an adult with an advanced solid tumor such as melanoma, head and neck, liver or kidney cancer. Here is the DNA: TGTGCCAGCAGCCAAGAGGCTAGCGGGGTGAATGAGCAGTTCTTC. It translates to CASSQEASGVNEQFF.